This T cell receptor (beta chain) comes out of a study of blood T cell repertoires in COVID-19. Study-wide context: The cDNA or gDNA used as material had been derived from T cells, B-cell-depleted T cells, or PBMCs.

All enrollees were roughly 18 to 95 years old and from roughly 26 US areas. Which cohort a participant joined came from the clinical history participants gave. This clone was picked up one time. Sequencing used immunoSEQ multiplex PCR; TCRdb keeps in-frame clones, though not all of them. The repertoire includes over 200,000 clones, 85% of them detected once, and 18% sits in the top ten. The TCR was taken from a middle-aged man who had recovered from COVID-19. Sample: PBMCs or T cells enriched from blood (not recorded which).

The CDR3 loop is CSVAGLGLFGELFF. DNA for the CDR3: TGCAGCGTCGCTGGACTAGGATTATTCGGGGAGCTGTTTTTT. The chain employs TRBV29-1 and TRBJ2-2; 7 bases line up with TRBD2. The CDR3 loop spans 14 amino acids. CDR1 is SQVTM, CDR2 ANQGSEA, per germline. V trimming: 6 bases; J trimming: 7 bases; junction bases outside the gene matches: 11.